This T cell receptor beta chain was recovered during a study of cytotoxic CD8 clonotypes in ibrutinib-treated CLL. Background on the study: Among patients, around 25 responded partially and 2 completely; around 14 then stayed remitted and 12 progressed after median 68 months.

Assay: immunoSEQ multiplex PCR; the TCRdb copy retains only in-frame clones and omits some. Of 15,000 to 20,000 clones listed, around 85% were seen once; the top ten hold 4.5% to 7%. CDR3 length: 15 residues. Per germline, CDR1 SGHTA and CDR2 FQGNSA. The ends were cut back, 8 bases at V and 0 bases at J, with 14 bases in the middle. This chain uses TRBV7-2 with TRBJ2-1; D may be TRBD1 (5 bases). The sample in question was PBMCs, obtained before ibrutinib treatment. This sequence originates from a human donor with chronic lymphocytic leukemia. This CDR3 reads CASGPGLSSYNEQFF. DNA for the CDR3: TGTGCCAGCGGCCCAGGGTTGAGCTCCTACAATGAGCAGTTCTTC.